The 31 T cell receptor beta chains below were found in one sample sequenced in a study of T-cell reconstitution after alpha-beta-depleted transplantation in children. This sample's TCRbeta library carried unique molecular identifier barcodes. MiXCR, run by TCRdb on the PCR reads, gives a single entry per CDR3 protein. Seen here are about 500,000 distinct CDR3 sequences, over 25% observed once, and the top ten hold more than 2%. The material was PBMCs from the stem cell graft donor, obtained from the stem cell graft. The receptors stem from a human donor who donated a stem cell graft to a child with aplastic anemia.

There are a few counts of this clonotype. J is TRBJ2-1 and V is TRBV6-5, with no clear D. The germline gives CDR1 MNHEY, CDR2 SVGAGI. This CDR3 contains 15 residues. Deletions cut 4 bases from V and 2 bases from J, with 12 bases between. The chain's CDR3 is CASSFPGFPYNEQFF. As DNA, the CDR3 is TGTGCCAGCAGTTTCCCCGGGTTTCCCTACAATGAGCAGTTCTTC.

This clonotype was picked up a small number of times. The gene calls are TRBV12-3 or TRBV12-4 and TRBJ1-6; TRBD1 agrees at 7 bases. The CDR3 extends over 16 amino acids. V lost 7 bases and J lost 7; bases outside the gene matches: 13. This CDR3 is CASTTTRDRKNSPLHF. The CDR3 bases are TGTGCCAGCACCACAACCAGGGACAGAAAGAATTCACCCCTCCACTTT.

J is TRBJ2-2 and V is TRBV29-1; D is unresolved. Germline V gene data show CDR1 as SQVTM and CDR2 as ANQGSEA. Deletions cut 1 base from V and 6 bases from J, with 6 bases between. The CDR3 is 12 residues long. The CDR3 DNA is TGCAGCGTTGAAGGTCAGCCCGGGGAGCTGTTTTTT. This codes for CSVEGQPGELFF.

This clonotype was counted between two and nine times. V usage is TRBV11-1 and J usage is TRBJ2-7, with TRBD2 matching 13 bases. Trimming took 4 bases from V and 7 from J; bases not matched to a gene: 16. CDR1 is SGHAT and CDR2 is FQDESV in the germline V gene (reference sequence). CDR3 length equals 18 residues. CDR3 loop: CASSSTGTSGTRSDEQYF. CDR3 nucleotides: TGTGCCAGCAGCTCCACCGGGACTAGCGGGACTCGTTCTGATGAGCAGTACTTC.

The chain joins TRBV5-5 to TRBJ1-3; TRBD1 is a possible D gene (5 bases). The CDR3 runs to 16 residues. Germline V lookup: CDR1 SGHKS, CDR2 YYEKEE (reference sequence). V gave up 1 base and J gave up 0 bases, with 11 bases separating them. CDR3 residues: CASSLWDGSSGNTIYF. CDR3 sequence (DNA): TGTGCCAGCAGCTTGTGGGACGGGAGCTCTGGAAACACCATATATTTT.

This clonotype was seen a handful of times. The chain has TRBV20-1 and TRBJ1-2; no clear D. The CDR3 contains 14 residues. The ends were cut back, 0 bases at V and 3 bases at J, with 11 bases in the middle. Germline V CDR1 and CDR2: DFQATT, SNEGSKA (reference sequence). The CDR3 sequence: CSARDKTNYYGYTF. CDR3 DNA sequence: TGCAGTGCTAGAGATAAGACGAATTACTATGGCTACACCTTC.

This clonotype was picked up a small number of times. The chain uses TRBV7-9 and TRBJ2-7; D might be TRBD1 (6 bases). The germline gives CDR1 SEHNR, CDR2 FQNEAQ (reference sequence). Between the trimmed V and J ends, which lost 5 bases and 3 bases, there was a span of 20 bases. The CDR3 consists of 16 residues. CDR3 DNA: TGTGCCAGCAGCACCATAACAGGGTCGGGTTACTACGAGCAGTACTTC. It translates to CASSTITGSGYYEQYF.

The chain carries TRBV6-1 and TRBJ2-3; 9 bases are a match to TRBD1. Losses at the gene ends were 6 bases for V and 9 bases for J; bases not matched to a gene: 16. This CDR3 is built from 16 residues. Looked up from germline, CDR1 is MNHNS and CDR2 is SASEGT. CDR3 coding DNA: TGTGCCAGCAGAGATTTGCCGGGACAGGGTCTAAGAACGCAGTATTTT. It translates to CASRDLPGQGLRTQYF.

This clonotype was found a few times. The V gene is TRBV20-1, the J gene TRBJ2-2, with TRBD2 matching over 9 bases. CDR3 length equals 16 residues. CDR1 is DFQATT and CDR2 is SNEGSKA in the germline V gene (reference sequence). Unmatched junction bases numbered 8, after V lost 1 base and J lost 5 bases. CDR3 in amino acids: CSARALAGSGTGELFF. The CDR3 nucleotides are TGCAGTGCTAGAGCCCTAGCGGGAAGTGGGACCGGGGAGCTGTTTTTT.

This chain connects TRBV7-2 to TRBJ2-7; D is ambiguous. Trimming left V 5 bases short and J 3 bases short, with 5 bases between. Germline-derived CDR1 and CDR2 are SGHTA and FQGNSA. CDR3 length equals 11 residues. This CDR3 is CASSPLYEQYF. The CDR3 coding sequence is TGTGCCAGCAGCCCACTCTACGAGCAGTACTTC.

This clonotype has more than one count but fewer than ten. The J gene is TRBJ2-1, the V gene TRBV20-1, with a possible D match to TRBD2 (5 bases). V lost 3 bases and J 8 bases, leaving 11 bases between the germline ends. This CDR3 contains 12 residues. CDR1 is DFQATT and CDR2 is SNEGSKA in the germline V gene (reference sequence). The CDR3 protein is CSASQAVDEQFF. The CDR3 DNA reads TGCAGTGCTAGTCAAGCGGTCGATGAGCAGTTCTTC.

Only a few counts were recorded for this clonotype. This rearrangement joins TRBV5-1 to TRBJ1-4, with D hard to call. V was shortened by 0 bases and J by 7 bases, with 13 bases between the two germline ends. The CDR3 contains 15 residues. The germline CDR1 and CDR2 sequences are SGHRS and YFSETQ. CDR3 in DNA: TGCGCCAGCAGCTTGGAGGCATCGTCGGGTGAAAAACTGTTTTTT. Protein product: CASSLEASSGEKLFF.

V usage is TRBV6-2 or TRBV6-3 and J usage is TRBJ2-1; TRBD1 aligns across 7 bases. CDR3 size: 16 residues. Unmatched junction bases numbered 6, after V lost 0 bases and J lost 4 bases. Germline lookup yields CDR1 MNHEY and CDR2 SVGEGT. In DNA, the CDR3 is TGTGCCAGCAGTTACTCGAACTCGGACAGGTACAATGAGCAGTTCTTC. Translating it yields CASSYSNSDRYNEQFF.

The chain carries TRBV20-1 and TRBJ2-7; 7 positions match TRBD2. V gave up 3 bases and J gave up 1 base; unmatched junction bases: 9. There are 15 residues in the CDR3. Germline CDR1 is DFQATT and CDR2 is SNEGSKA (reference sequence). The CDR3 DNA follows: TGCAGTGCTAGCCCGCTGCGGGAGAAGTCCTACGAGCAGTACTTC. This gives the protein CSASPLREKSYEQYF.

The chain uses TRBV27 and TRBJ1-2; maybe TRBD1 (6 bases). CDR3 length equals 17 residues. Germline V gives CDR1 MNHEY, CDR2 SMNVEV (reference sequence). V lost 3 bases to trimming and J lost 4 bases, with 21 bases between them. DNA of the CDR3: TGTGCCAGCAGTTTCCTCACATTAGGGGGTCGTGGCTATGGCTACACCTTC. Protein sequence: CASSFLTLGGRGYGYTF.

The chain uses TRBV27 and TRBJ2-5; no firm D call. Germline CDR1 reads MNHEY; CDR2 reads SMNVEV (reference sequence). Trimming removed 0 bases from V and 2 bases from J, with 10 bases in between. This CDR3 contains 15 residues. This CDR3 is CASSLSKSVQETQYF. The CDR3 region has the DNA TGTGCCAGCAGTTTATCGAAGTCAGTACAAGAGACCCAGTACTTC.

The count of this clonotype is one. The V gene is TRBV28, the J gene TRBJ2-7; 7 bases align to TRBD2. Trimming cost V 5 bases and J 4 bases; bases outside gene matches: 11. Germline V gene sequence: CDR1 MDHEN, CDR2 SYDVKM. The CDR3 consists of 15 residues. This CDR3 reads CASSPPREALYEQYF. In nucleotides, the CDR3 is TGTGCCAGCAGTCCACCCCGGGAGGCACTTTACGAGCAGTACTTC.

CDR3 DNA: TGTGCCAGCAGTTTGCGACAACTCGGGTACCCCACTGAAGCTTTCTTT. Amino acids: CASSLRQLGYPTEAFF. The chain uses TRBV6-2 or TRBV6-3 and TRBJ1-1; unclear D gene. Germline V gene data show CDR1 as MNHEY and CDR2 as SVGEGT. The CDR3 length is 16 residues. V was pared by 4 bases and J by 4 bases, with 19 bases between.

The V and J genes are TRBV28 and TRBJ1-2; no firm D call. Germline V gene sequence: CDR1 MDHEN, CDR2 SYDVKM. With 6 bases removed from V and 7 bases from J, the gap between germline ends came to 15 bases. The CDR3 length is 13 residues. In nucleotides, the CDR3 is TGTGCCAGCAGAATTGATTCAGGTTTTGGCTACACCTTC. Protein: CASRIDSGFGYTF.

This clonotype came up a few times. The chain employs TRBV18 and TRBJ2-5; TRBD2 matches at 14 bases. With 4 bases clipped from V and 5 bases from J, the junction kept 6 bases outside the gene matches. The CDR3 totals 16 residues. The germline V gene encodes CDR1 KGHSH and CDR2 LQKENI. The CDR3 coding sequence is TGTGCCAGCTCACTACGAGGGACTAGCGGGAGCGAGACCCAGTACTTC. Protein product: CASSLRGTSGSETQYF.

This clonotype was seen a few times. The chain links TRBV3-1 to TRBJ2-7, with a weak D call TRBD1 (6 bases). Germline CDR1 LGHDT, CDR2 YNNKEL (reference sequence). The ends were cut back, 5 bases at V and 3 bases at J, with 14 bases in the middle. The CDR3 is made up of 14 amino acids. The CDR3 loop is CASSGDRQVYEQYF. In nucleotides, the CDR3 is TGTGCCAGCAGCGGTGACAGGCAAGTCTACGAGCAGTACTTC.

The DNA of the CDR3 is TGTGCCAGCAGCGCGACAGGCCTAGTGGAAGGCTACACCTTC. Translation gives CASSATGLVEGYTF. The J gene is TRBJ1-2, the V gene TRBV7-2, with D possibly being TRBD1 (6 bases). Per the germline V gene, CDR1 is SGHTA and CDR2 is FQGNSA. CDR3 length: 14 amino acids. V lost 5 bases and J lost 8, with 18 bases in between.

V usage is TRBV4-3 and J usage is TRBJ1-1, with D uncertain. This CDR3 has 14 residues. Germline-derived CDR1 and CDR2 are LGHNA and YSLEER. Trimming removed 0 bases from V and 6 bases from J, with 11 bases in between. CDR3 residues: CASSQDTRSSEAFF. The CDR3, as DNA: TGCGCCAGCAGCCAAGATACACGTTCCTCTGAAGCTTTCTTT.

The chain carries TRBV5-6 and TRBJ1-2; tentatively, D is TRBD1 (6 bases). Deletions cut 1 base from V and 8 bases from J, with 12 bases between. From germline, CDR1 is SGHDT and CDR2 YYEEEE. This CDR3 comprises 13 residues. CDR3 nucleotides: TGTGCCAGCAGCTTGCGGCAGGGGCCAGGCTACACCTTC. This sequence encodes CASSLRQGPGYTF.

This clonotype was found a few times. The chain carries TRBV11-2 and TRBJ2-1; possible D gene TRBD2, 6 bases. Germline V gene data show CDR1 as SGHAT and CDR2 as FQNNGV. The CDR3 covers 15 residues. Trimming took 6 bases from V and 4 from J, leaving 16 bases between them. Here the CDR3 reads CASRDAGLGYNEQFF. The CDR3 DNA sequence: TGTGCCAGCAGGGACGCGGGACTGGGATACAATGAGCAGTTCTTC.

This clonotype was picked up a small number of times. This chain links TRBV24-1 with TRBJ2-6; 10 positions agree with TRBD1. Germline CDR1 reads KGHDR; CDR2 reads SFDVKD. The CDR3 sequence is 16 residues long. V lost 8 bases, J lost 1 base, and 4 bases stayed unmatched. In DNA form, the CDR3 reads TGTGCCACCATGGGACAGGGGTCTTCTGGGGCCAACGTCCTGACTTTC. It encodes CATMGQGSSGANVLTF.

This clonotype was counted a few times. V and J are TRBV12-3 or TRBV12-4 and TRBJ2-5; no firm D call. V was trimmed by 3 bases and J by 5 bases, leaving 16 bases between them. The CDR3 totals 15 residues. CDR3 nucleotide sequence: TGTGCCAGCAGTTTTGTCCCTTTTAGCAGCGAGACCCAGTACTTC. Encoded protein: CASSFVPFSSETQYF.

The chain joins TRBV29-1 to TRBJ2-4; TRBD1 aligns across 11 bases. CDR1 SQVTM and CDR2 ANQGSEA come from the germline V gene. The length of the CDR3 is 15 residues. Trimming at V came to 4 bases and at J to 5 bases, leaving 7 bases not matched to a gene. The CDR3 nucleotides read TGCAGCGTTGGTGGGACAGGGGGTGGACAAAACATTCAGTACTTC. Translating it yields CSVGGTGGGQNIQYF.

The CDR3: CSASLASRGSYEQYF. As DNA, the CDR3 is TGCAGTGCTTCCCTCGCTAGTCGGGGCTCCTACGAGCAGTACTTC. The rearrangement joins TRBV20-1 to TRBJ2-7; D possibly corresponds to TRBD2 (5 bases). Trimming removed 5 bases at V and 0 bases at J, with 17 bases between. The CDR3 contains 15 residues. Germline values: CDR1 DFQATT, CDR2 SNEGSKA (reference sequence).

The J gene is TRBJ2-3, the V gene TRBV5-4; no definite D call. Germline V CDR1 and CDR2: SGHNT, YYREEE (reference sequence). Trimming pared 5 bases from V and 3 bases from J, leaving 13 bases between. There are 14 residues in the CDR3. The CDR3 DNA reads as TGTGCCAGCAGTACGGCTAAAAAAACAGATACGCAGTATTTT. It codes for CASSTAKKTDTQYF. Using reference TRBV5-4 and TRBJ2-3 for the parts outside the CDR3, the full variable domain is ETGVTQSPTHLIKTRGQQVTLRCSSQSGHNTVSWYQQALGQGPQFIFQYYREEENGRGNFPPRFSGLQFPNYSSELNVNALELDDSALYLCASSTAKKTDTQYFGPGTRLTVL.

The CDR3 is CSASPVRTSGDQETQYF. For the CDR3, the DNA is TGCAGTGCTTCCCCCGTCCGGACTAGCGGGGATCAAGAGACCCAGTACTTC. The V gene is TRBV20-1, the J gene TRBJ2-5; 12 bases are shared with TRBD2. CDR1 and CDR2 (germline): DFQATT, SNEGSKA (reference sequence). The junction had 12 bases not matched to a gene; V was cut back by 5 bases and J by 2 bases. The CDR3 is 17 residues long.